These 2 T cell receptor beta chains were sequenced from one sample in a study of T-cell memory formation after mild COVID-19. TCRdb analysed the 5' RACE reads with MiXCR anew, one entry per CDR3 protein. Counted here are some 54,000 distinct CDR3 sequences, 9.5% occurring once; the ten biggest clones make up about 1.1%. Material: PBMCs or a T cell subset sorted from them (not recorded which). These receptors came from a man younger than 30 who had mild COVID-19 (a few samples of this study predate the infection). Cell type and time point are not known.

This clonotype was found many times. The V and J genes are TRBV12-3 or TRBV12-4 and TRBJ2-3, with 9 positions matching TRBD2. The ends lost 1 base at V and 5 bases at J; junction bases unmatched: 10. The CDR3 is made up of 17 amino acids. For the CDR3, the DNA is TGTGCCAGCAGTTTAGTGGTAGCGGGGGAACGGAGAGATACGCAGTATTTT. This gives the protein CASSLVVAGERRDTQYF.

This clonotype was picked up a small number of times. The chain has TRBV6-5 and TRBJ1-1, with D uncertain. The CDR3 is made up of 13 amino acids. The V gene's germline CDR1 is MNHEY and CDR2 SVGAGI. Trimming took 6 bases from V and 2 from J, leaving 10 bases between them. In DNA form, the CDR3 reads TGTGCCAGCAGACAGCGGGGAAACACTGAAGCTTTCTTT. This codes for CASRQRGNTEAFF.